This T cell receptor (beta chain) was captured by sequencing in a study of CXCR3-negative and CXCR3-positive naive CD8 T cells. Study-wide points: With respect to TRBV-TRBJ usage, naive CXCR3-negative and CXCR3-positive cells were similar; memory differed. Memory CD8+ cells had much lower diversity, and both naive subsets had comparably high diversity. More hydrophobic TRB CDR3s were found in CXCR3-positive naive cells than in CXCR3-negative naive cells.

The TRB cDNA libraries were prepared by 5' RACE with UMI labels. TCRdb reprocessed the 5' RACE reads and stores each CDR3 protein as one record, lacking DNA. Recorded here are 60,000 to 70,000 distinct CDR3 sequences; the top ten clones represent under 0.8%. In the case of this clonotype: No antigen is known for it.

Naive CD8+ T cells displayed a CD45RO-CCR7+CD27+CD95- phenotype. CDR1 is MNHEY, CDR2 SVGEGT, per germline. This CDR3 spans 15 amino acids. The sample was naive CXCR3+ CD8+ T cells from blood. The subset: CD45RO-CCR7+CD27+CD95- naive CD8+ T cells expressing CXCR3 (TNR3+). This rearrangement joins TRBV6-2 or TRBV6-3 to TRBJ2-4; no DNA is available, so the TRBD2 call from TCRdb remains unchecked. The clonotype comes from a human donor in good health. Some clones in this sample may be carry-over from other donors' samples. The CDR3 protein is CASSFGSSGGNIQYF.